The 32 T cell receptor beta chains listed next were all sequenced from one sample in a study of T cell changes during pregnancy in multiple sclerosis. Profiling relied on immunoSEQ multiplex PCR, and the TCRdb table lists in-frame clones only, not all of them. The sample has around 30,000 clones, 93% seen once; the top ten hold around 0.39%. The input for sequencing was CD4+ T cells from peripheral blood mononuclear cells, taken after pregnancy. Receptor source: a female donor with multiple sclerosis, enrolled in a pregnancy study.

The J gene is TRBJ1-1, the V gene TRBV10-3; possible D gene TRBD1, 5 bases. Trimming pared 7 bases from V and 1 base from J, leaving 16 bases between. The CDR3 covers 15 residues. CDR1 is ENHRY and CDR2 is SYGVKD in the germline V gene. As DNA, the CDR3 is TGTGCCATCACCACAGGACCGACGACGAACACTGAAGCTTTCTTT. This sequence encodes CAITTGPTTNTEAFF.

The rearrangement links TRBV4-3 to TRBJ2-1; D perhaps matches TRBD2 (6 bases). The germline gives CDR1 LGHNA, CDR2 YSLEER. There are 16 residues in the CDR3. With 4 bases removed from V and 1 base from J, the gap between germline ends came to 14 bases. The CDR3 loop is CASSLLLGTSYNEQFF. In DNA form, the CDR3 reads TGCGCCAGCAGCCTCCTGCTTGGGACTTCCTACAATGAGCAGTTCTTC.

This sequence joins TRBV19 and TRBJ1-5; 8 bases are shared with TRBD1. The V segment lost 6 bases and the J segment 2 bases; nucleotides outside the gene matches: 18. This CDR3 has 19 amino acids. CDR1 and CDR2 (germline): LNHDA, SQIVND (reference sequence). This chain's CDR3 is CASSQQGVAPKGGNQPQHF. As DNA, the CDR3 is TGTGCCAGTAGCCAACAGGGGGTGGCACCCAAAGGGGGCAATCAGCCCCAGCATTTT.

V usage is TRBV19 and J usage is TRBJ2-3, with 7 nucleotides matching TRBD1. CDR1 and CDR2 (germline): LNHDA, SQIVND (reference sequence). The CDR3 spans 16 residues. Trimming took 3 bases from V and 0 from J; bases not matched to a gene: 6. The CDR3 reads CASSIGTASSTDTQYF. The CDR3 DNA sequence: TGTGCCAGTAGTATCGGGACAGCATCTAGCACAGATACGCAGTATTTT.

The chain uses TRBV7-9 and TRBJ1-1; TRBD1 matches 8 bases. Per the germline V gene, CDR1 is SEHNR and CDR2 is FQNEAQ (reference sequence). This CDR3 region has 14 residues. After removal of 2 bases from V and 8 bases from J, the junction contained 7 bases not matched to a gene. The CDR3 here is CASSLNGQGQEAFF. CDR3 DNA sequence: TGTGCCAGCAGCTTAAACGGACAGGGACAGGAAGCTTTCTTT.

The CDR3 spells CASSESGTPGPHEQYF. CDR3 DNA sequence: TGTGCCAGCAGCGAGAGCGGGACGCCCGGGCCCCACGAGCAGTACTTC. The chain employs TRBV21-1 and TRBJ2-7; TRBD2 is the table's D call, not checked against the DNA. TRBV21-1 is listed as a pseudogene. The CDR3 has 16 residues.

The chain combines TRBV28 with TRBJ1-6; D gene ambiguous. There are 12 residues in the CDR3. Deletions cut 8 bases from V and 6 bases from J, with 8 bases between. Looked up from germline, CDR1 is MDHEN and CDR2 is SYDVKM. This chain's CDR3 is CASCRGNSPLHF. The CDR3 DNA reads TGTGCCAGCTGTCGCGGTAATTCACCCCTCCACTTT. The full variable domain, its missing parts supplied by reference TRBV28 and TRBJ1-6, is DVKVTQSSRYLVKRTGEKVFLECVQDMDHENMFWYRQDPGLGLRLIYFSYDVKMKEKGDIPEGYSVSREKKERFSLILESASTNQTSMYLCASCRGNSPLHFGNGTRLTVT.

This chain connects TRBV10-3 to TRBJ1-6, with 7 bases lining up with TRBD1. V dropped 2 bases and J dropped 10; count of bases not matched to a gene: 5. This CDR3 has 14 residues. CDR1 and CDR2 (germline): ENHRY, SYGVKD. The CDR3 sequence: CAISEGGGHSPLHF. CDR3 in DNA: TGTGCCATCAGTGAGGGAGGGGGCCACTCACCCCTCCACTTT.

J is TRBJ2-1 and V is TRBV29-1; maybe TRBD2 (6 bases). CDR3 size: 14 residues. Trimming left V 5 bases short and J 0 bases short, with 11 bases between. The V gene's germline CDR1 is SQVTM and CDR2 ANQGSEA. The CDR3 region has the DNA TGCAGCGTTTCAGGCGGGGACTCCTACAATGAGCAGTTCTTC. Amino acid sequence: CSVSGGDSYNEQFF.

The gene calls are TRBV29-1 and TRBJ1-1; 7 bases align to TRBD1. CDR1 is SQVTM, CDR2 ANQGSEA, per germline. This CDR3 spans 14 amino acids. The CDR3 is CSHLSLTGRTEAFF. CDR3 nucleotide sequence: TGCAGTCATCTCTCCTTGACAGGGAGGACTGAAGCTTTCTTT.

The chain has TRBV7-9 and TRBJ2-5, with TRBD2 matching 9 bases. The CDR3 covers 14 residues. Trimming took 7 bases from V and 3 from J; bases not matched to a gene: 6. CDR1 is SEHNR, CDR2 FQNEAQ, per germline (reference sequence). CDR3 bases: TGTGCCAGCACCATAAGCGGGAGGAAAGAGACCCAGTACTTC. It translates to CASTISGRKETQYF.

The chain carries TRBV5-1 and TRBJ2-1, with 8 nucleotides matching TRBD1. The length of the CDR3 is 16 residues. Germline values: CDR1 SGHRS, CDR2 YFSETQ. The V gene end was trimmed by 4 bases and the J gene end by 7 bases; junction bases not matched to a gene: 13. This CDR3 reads CASSPEGQESLNEQFF. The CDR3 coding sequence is TGCGCCAGCAGCCCGGAGGGACAGGAAAGTTTGAATGAGCAGTTCTTC.

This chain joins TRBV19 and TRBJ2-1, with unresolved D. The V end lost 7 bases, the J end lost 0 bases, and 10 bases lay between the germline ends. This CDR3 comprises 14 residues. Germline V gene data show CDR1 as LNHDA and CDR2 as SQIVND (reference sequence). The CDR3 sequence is CASTDNPSYNEQFF. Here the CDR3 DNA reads TGTGCCAGTACAGACAACCCCTCCTACAATGAGCAGTTCTTC.

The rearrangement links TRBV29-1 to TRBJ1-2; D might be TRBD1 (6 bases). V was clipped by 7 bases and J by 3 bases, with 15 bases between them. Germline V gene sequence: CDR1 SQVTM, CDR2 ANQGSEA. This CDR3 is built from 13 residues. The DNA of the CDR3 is TGCAGCGGATGGACAGAAGACGACTATGGCTACACCTTC. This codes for CSGWTEDDYGYTF.

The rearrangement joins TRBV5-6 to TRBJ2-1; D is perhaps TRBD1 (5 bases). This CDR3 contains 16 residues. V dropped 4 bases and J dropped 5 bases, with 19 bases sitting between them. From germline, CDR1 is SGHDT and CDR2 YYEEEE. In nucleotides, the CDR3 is TGTGCCAGCAGCCTCAGGGTGTTGGGTATGGACAATGAGCAGTTCTTC. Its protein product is CASSLRVLGMDNEQFF.

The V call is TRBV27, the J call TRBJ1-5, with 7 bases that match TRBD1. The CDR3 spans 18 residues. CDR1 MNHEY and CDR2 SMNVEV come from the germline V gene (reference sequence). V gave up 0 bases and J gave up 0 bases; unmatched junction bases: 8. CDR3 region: CASSLSARGPSSNQPQHF. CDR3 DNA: TGTGCCAGCAGTTTATCGGCAAGGGGGCCAAGTAGCAATCAGCCCCAGCATTTT.

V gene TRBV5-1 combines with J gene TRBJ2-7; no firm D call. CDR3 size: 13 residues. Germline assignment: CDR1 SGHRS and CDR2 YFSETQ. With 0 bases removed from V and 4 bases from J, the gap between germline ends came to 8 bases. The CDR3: CASSLDVYYEQYF. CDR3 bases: TGCGCCAGCAGCTTGGACGTCTATTACGAGCAGTACTTC.

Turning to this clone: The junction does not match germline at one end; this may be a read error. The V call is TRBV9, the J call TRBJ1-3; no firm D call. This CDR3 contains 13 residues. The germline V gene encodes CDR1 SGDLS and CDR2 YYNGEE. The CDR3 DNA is TGTGCCGGCAGCGTAGACGGTGGAAACACCATATATTTT. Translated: CAGSVDGGNTIYF. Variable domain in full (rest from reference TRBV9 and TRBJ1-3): DSGVTQTPKHLITATGQRVTLRCSPRSGDLSVYWYQQSLDQGLQFLIQYYNGEERAKGNILERFSAQQFPDLHSELNLSSLELGDSALYFCAGSVDGGNTIYFGEGSWLTVV.

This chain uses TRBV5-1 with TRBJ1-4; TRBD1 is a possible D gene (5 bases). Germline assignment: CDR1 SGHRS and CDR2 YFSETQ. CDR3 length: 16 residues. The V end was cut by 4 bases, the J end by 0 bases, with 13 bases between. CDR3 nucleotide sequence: TGCGCCAGCAGCCCAGGACACGCCCCAACTAATGAAAAACTGTTTTTT. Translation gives CASSPGHAPTNEKLFF.

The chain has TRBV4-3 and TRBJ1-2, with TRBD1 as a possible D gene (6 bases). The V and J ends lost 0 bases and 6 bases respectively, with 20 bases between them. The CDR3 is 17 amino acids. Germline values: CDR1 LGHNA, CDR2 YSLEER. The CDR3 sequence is CASSQDGVWGRSDGYTF. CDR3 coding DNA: TGCGCCAGCAGCCAAGATGGAGTTTGGGGGCGTAGTGATGGCTACACCTTC.

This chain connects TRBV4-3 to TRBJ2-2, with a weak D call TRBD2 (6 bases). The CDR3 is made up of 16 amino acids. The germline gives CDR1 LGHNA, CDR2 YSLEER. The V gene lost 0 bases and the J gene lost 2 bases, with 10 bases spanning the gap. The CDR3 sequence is CASSQDWGVNTGELFF. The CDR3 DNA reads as TGCGCCAGCAGCCAAGATTGGGGGGTTAACACCGGGGAGCTGTTTTTT.

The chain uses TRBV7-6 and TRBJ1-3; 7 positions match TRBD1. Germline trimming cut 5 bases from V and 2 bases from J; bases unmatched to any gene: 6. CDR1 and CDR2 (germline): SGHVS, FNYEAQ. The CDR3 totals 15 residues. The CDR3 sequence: CASSPAGTAGNTIYF. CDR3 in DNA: TGTGCCAGCAGCCCAGCCGGGACAGCTGGAAACACCATATATTTT.

The CDR3 bases are TGTGCCTGGATGAGAGGGGAACAGGGTGGGAGCTCCTATAATTCACCCCTCCACTTT. It codes for CAWMRGEQGGSSYNSPLHF. This chain uses TRBV30 with TRBJ1-6; D perhaps matches TRBD1 (6 bases). Germline-derived CDR1 and CDR2 are GTSNPN and SVGIG (reference sequence). The CDR3 has 19 residues. Trimming pared 4 bases from V and 0 bases from J, leaving 22 bases between.

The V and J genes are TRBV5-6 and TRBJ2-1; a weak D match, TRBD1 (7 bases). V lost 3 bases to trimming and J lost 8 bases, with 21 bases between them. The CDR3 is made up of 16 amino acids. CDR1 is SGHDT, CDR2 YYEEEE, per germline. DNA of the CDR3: TGTGCCAGCAGCTGGGTTAGCGGAGGGGGCGGCGATGAGCAGTTCTTC. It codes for CASSWVSGGGGDEQFF.

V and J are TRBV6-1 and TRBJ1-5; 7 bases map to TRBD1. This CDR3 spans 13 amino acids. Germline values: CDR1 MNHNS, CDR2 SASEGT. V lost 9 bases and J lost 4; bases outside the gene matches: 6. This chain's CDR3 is CASTTGLNQPQHF. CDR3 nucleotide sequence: TGTGCCAGTACGACAGGGCTGAATCAGCCCCAGCATTTT.

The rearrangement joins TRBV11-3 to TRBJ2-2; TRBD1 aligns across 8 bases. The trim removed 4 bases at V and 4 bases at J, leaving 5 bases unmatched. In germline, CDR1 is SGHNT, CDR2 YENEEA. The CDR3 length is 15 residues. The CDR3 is CASSSQTGATGELFF. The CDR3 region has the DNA TGTGCCAGCAGCTCCCAGACAGGGGCCACCGGGGAGCTGTTTTTT.

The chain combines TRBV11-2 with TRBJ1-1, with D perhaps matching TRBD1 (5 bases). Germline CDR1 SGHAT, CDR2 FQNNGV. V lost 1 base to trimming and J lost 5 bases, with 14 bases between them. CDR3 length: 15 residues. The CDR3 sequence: CASSLVVGGVTEAFF. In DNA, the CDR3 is TGTGCCAGCAGCTTAGTGGTCGGGGGAGTTACTGAAGCTTTCTTT.

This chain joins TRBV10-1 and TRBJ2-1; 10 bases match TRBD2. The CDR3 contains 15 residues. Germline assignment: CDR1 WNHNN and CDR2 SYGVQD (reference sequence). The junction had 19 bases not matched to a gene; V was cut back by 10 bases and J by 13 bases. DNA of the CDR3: TGCGCCAACTTCCTAGCGGGGGAGAAACAAGGTGTTCAGTTCTTC. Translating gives CANFLAGEKQGVQFF.

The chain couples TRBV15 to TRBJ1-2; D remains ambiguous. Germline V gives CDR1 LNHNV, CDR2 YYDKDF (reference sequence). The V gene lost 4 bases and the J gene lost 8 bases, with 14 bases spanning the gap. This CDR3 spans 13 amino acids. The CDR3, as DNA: TGTGCCACCAGCACTGGGAATCGGGGAGGCTACACCTTC. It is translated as CATSTGNRGGYTF.

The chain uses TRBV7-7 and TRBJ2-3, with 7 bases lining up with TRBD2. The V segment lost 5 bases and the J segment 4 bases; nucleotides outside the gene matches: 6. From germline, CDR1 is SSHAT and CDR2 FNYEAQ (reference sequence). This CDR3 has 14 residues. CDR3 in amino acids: CASSPSAGSDTQYF. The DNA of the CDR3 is TGTGCCAGCAGCCCCTCAGCGGGATCAGATACGCAGTATTTT.

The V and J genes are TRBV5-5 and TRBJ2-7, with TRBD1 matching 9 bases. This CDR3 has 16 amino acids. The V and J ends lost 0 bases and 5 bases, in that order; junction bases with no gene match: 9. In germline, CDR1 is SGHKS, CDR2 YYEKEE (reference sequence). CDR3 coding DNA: TGTGCCAGCAGCTTGGAACAGGGGGCCATTCAGAACGAGCAGTACTTC. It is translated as CASSLEQGAIQNEQYF. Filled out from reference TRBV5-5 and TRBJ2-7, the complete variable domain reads DAGVTQSPTHLIKTRGQQVTLRCSPISGHKSVSWYQQVLGQGPQFIFQYYEKEERGRGNFPDRFSARQFPNYSSELNVNALLLGDSALYLCASSLEQGAIQNEQYFGPGTRLTVT.

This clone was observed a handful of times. The CDR3 here is CASAGVYPEAFF. Here the CDR3 DNA reads TGTGCCAGTGCAGGGGTTTATCCTGAAGCTTTCTTT. J is TRBJ1-1 and V is TRBV19, with D tentatively TRBD1 (6 bases). The CDR3 extends over 12 amino acids. Germline values: CDR1 LNHDA, CDR2 SQIVND (reference sequence). The ends were cut back, 8 bases at V and 6 bases at J, with 13 bases in the middle.